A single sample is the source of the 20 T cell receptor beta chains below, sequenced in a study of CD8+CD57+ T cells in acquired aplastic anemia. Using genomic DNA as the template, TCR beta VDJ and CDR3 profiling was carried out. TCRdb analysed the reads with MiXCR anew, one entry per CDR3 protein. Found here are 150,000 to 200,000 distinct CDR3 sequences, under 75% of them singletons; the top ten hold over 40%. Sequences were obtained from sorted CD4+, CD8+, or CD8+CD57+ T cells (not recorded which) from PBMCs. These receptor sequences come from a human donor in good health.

In nucleotides, the CDR3 is TGTGCCAGCAGTTTAGGGGGCGCGGGGACCCAGTACTTC. The encoded protein is CASSLGGAGTQYF. The rearrangement uses TRBV12-3 or TRBV12-4 and TRBJ2-5; D may match TRBD1 or TRBD2 (5 bases each). CDR3 length equals 13 residues. Trimming left V 1 base short and J 7 bases short, with 10 bases between.

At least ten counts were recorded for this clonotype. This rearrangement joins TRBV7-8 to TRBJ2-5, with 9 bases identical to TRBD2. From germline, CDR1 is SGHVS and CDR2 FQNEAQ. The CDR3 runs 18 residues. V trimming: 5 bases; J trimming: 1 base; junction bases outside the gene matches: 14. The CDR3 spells CASSTHQGLAGSQETQYF. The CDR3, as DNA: TGTGCCAGCAGCACCCACCAGGGACTAGCTGGATCCCAAGAGACCCAGTACTTC. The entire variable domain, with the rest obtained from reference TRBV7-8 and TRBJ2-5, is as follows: GAGVSQSPRYKVAKRGQDVALRCDPISGHVSLFWYQQALGQGPEFLTYFQNEAQLDKSGLPSDRFFAERPEGSVSTLKIQRTQQEDSAVYLCASSTHQGLAGSQETQYFGPGTRLLVL.

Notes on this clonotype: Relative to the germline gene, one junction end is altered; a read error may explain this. CDR3 nucleotide sequence: TGCGCCAGCAGCCAAGACCGGGCCAGCTCCTACAATGAGCAGATCTTC. As protein: CASSQDRASSYNEQIF. The chain employs TRBV4-3 and TRBJ2-1; D is undetermined. In germline, CDR1 is LGHNA, CDR2 YSLEER. The CDR3 spans 16 residues.

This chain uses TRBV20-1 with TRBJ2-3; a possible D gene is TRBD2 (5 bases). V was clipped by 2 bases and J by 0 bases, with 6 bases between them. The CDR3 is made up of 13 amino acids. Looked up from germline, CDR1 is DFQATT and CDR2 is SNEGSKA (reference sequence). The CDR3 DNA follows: TGCAGTGCTAGACTAGCTAGCACAGATACGCAGTATTTT. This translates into CSARLASTDTQYF.

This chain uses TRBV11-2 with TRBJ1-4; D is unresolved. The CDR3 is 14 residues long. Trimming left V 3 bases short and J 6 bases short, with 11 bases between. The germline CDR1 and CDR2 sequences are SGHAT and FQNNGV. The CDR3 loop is CASSLTTGDEKLFF. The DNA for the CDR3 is TGTGCCAGCAGCTTGACGACCGGGGATGAAAAACTGTTTTTT.

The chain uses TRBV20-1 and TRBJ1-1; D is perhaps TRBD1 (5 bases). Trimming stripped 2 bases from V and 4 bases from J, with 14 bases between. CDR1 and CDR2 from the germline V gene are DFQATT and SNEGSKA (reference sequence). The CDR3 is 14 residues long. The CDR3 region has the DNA TGCAGTGCTAGATCAGGGTCTTCCCGCACTGAAGCTTTCTTT. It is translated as CSARSGSSRTEAFF.

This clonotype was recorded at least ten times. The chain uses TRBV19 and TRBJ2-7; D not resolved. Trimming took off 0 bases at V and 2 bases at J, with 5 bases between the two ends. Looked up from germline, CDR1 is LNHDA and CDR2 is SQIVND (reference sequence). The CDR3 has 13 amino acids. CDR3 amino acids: CASSIDVPYEQYF. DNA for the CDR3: TGTGCCAGTAGTATAGACGTCCCCTACGAGCAGTACTTC.

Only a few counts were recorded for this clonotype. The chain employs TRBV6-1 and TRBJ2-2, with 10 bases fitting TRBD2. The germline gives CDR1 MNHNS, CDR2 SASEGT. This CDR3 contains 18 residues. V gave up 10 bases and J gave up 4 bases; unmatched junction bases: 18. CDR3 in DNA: TGTGCCATCCGGGGGTCTAGCGGGAGTTCCTTGAGCACCGGGGAGCTGTTTTTT. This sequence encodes CAIRGSSGSSLSTGELFF.

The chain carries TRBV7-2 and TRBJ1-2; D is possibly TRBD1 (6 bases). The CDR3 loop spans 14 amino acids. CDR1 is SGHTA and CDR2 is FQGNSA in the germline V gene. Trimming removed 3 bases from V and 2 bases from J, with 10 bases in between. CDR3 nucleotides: TGTGCCAGCAGCTTGACAGGACTAAACTATGGCTACACCTTC. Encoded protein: CASSLTGLNYGYTF.

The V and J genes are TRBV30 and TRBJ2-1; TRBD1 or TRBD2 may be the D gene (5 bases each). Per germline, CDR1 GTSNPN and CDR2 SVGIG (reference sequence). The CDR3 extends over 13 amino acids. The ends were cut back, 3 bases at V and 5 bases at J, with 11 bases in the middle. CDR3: CAWSQGRNNEQFF. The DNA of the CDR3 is TGTGCCTGGAGCCAGGGACGGAACAATGAGCAGTTCTTC.

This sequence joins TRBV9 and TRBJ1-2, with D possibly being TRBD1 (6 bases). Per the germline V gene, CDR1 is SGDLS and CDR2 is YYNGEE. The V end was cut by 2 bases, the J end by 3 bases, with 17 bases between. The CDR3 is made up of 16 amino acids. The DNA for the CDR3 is TGTGCCAGCAGCGTTGCGGGGGCGAGCTACCACTATGGCTACACCTTC. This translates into CASSVAGASYHYGYTF.

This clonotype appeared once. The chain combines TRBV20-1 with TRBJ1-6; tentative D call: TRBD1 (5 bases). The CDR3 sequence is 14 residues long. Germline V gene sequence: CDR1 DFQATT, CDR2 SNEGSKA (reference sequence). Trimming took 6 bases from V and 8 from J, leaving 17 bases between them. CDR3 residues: CSAPRASSYSPLHF. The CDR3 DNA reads TGCAGTGCCCCCAGGGCCTCGAGTTATTCACCCCTCCACTTT.

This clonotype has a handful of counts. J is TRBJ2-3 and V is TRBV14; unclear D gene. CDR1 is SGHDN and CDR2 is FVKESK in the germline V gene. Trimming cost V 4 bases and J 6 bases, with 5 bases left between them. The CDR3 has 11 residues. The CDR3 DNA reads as TGTGCCAGCAGCCGGTTGGATACGCAGTATTTT. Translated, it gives CASSRLDTQYF.

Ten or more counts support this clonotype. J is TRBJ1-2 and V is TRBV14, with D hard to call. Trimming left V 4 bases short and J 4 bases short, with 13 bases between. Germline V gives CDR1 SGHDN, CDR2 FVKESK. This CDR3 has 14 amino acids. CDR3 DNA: TGTGCCAGCAGCCTTGGACCGGAACTCTATGGCTACACCTTC. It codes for CASSLGPELYGYTF.

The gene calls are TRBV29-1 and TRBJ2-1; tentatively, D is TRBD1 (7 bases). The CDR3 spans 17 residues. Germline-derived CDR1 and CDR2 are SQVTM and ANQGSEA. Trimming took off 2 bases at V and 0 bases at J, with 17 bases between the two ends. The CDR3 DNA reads TGCAGCGTTGAACAGGCGGGACAGTGGAGCTCCTACAATGAGCAGTTCTTC. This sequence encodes CSVEQAGQWSSYNEQFF.

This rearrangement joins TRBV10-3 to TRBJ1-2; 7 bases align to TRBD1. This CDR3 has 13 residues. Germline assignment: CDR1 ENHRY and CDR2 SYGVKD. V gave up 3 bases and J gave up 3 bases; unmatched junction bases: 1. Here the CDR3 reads CAISETGDYGYTF. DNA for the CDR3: TGTGCCATCAGTGAAACAGGGGACTATGGCTACACCTTC.

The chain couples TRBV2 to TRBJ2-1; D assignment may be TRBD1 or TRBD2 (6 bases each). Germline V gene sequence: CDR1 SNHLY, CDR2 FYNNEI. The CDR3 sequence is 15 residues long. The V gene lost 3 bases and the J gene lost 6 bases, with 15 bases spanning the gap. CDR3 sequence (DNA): TGTGCCAGCAGTGATAGCGCAGGGGAGGCCAATGAGCAGTTCTTC. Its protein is CASSDSAGEANEQFF.

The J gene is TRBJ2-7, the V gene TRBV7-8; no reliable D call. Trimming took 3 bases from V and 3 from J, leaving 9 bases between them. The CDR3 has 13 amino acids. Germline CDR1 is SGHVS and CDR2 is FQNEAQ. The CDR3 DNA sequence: TGTGCCAGCAGCTTTTCAGAAGTCTACGAGCAGTACTTC. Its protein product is CASSFSEVYEQYF.

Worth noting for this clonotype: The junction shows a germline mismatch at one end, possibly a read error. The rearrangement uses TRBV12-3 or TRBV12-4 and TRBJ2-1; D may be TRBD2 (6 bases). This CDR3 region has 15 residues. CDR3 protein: CASNLLASGHNEQFF. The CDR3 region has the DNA TGTGCCAGCAATTTACTAGCCTCAGGGCACAATGAGCAGTTCTTC.

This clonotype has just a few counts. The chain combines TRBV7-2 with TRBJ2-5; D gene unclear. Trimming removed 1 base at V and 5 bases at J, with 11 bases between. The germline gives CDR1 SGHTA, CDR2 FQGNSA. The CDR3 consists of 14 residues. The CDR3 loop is CASSLGVGSETQYF. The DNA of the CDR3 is TGTGCCAGCAGCTTAGGGGTGGGGTCGGAGACCCAGTACTTC.